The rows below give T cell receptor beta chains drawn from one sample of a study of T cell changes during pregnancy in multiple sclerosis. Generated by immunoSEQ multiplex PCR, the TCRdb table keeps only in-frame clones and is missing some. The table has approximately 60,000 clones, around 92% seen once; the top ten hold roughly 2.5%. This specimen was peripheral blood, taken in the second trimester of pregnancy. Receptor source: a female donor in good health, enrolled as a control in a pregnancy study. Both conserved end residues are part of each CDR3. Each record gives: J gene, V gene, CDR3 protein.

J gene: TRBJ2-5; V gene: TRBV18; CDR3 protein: CASSPPGLAGGGETQYF
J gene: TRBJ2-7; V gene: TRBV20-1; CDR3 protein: CSAQTRYEQYF
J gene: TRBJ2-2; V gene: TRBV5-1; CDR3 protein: CASSPRGGFTGELFF
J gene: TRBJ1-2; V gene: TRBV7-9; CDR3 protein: CATPRLQGGGYTF
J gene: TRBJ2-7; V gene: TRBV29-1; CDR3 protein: CSARSGYEQYF
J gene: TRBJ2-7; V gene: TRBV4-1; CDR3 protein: CASSPGQGGSYEQYF
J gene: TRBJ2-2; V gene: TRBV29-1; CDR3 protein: CSVGGQGGTGELFF
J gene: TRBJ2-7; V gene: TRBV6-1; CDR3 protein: CASSGLAGGHEQYF
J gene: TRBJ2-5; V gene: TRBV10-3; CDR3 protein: CAIRGGEETQYF
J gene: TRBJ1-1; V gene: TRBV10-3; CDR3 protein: CAISGTDREVAFF
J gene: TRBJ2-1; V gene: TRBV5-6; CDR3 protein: CASSAGTHNEQFF
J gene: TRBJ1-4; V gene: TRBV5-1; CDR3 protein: CASSLEGNEKLFF
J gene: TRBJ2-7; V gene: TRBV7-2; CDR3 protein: CASSQQGGYEQYF
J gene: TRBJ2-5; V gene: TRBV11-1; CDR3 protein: CASSPNRVQETQYF
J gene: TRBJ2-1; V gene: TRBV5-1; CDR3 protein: CASSTTSGSMNEQFF
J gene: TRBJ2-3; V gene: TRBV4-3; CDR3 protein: CASSQWGTSGTDTQYF
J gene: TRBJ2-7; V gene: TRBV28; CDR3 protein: CASRDMSLTGGHEQYF
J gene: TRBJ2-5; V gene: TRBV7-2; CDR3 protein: CASSVGTSGLKQETQYF
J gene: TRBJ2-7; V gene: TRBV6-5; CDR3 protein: CASSSPGSYEQYF
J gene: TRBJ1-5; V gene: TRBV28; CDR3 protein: CASSDTTGYQPQHF
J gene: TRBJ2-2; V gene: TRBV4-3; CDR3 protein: CASSPWTSGSGELFF
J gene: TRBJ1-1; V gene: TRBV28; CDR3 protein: CASSLGSSGAWAFF
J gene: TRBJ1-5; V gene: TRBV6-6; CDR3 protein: CASSSTETNQPQHF
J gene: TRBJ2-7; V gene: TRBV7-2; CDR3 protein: CASSSGTRNAEQYF
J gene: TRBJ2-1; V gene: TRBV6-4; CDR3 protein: CASSDTGTGNREQFF
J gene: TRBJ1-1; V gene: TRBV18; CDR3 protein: CASSPTENTEAFF
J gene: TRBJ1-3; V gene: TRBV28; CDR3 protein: CASSFGGRGNTIYF
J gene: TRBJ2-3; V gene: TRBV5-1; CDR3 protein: CASSFDYPTDTQYF
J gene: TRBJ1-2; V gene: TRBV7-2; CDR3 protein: CASSLVGGDGYTF
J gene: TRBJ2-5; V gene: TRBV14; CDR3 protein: CASSQASGGWETQYF
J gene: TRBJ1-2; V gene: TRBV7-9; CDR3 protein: CASSPGQGEGYTF
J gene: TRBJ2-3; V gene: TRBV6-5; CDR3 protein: CASSYSSGGPNTQYF
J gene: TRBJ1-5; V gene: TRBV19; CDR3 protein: CASSGQGAGQPQHF
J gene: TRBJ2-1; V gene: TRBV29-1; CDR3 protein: CSVERWESPNEQFF
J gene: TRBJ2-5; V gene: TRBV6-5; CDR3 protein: CASSYSRYETQYF
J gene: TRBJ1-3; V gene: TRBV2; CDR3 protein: CASSGQGYSGNTIYF
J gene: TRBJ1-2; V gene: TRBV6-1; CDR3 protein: CATEEEHRSYGYTF
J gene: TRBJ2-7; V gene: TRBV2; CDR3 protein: CASSDRVSYEQYF
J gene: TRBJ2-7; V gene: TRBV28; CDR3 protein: CASSSGAGSDEQYF
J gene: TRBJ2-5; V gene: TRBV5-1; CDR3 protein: CASTSGQTTQETQYF
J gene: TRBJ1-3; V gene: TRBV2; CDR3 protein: CASSDEGTLGNTIYF
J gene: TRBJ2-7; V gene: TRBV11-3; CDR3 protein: CASSYSHPVGEQYF
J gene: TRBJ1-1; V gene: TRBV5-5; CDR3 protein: CASSLWQGNTEAFF
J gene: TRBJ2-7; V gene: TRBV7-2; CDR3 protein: CASSRQGIEQYF